This T cell receptor beta chain comes out of a study of cytomegalovirus exposure and HLA in healthy donors. This PCR relied on a set of 60 Vbeta primers and 13 Jbeta primers. The assay was immunoSEQ multiplex PCR, and TCRdb's table has in-frame clones only and misses some. Of about 160,000 clones detected, roughly two thirds appear once; the ten largest clones hold approximately 3%. This clone was recorded a few times. The receptor comes from a woman in her twenties or thirties in good health and CMV-seronegative. Sequenced material: PBMCs.

The DNA of the CDR3 is TGCAGCGTCAATCCGTTGGAGGGGGGGGAGCTGTTTTTT. Its protein is CSVNPLEGGELFF. The V call is TRBV29-1, the J call TRBJ2-2, with TRBD2 as a possible D gene (6 bases). The CDR3 runs to 13 residues. Trimming pared 6 bases from V and 8 bases from J, leaving 16 bases between. Germline values: CDR1 SQVTM, CDR2 ANQGSEA.